The following is a T cell receptor (beta chain) sequence with its context. This record belongs to a study of T cell changes during pregnancy in multiple sclerosis. Profiled with immunoSEQ multiplex PCR; TCRdb holds only in-frame clones, not every one. The sample carries tens of thousands of clones, more than 85% recorded once. Germline V lookup: CDR1 SGHNT, CDR2 YYREEE (reference sequence). Trimming cost V 4 bases and J 1 base; bases outside gene matches: 11. CDR3 length: 17 amino acids. The receptor comes from a female donor in good health, enrolled as a control in a pregnancy study. The starting material was CD4+ T cells from peripheral blood mononuclear cells, obtained in the third trimester of pregnancy. This chain uses TRBV5-4 with TRBJ2-5; TRBD2 aligns across 9 bases. The CDR3 DNA sequence: TGTGCCAGCAGCCCGGTTCGGGCTAGCGGGGCCCAAGAGACCCAGTACTTC. Protein: CASSPVRASGAQETQYF.